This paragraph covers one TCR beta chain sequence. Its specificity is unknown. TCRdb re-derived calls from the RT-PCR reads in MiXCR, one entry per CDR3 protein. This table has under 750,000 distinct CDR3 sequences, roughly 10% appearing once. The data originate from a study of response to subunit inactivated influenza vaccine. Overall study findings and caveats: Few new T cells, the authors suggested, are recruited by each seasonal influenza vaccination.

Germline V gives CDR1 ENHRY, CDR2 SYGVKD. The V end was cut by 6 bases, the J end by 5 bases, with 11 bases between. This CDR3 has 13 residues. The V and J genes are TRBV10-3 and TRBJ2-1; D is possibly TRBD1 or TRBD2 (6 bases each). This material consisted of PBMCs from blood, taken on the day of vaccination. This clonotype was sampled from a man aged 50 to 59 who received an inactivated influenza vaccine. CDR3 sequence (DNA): TGTGCCATCAGGTCGAGGGGGGACAATGAGCAGTTCTTC. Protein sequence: CAIRSRGDNEQFF.